One sample yielded the 22 T cell receptor beta chains listed below, sequenced in a study of shared clonotypes between healthy human individuals. In the naive CD8 group, cells lacked CD45RO and were positively selected for CCR7, so terminally differentiated effector memory CD45RA+ cells were left out. Sequencing was performed with immunoSEQ multiplex PCR; in TCRdb, only in-frame clones are kept and a portion is missing. This table has around 2,000,000 clones, approximately 94% appearing once. The sequencing input was naive CD8+ T cells sorted from blood. The origin of the receptors is a man aged 18 to 35 in good health.

This clone appeared once. The J gene is TRBJ2-2, the V gene TRBV4-2, with a possible D match to TRBD2 (6 bases). V shed 2 bases and J shed 8 bases, with 12 bases lying between them. The CDR3 is 14 residues long. In germline, CDR1 is LGHNA, CDR2 YNFKEQ. This CDR3 is CASSQFGGAGELFF. As DNA, the CDR3 is TGTGCCAGCAGCCAATTCGGGGGAGCTGGGGAGCTGTTTTTT.

J is TRBJ1-2 and V is TRBV19; D is possibly TRBD1 (6 bases). Germline V gene lookup returns CDR1 LNHDA and CDR2 SQIVND (reference sequence). Trimming pared 5 bases from V and 0 bases from J, leaving 13 bases between. The CDR3 consists of 15 residues. The CDR3, as DNA: TGTGCCAGTAGTCCGACGGGGGCGCCTAACTATGGCTACACCTTC. It encodes CASSPTGAPNYGYTF.

This chain connects TRBV5-6 to TRBJ2-5; 9 nucleotides agree with TRBD1. The CDR3 is 16 residues long. Trimming at V came to 1 base and at J to 3 bases, leaving 7 bases not matched to a gene. CDR1 SGHDT and CDR2 YYEEEE come from the germline V gene. CDR3 DNA: TGTGCCAGCAGCTTGATCTCCGGGACAGGGAAAGAGACCCAGTACTTC. Translating gives CASSLISGTGKETQYF.

This clone appeared a single time. V is TRBV11-2 and J is TRBJ2-3, with TRBD2 matching 7 bases. After removal of 5 bases from V and 0 bases from J, the junction contained 2 bases not matched to a gene. CDR1 SGHAT and CDR2 FQNNGV come from the germline V gene. CDR3 length: 14 residues. The CDR3 DNA reads TGTGCCAGCAGCCCGGGGGGAAGCACAGATACGCAGTATTTT. This encodes CASSPGGSTDTQYF.

The chain has TRBV6-5 and TRBJ2-7, with D maybe TRBD1 (6 bases). Trimming removed 6 bases at V and 3 bases at J, with 12 bases between. The CDR3 covers 13 residues. From germline, CDR1 is MNHEY and CDR2 SVGAGI. CDR3 loop: CASSTGTLYEQYF. The CDR3 DNA reads as TGTGCCAGCAGCACCGGGACACTCTACGAGCAGTACTTC.

This clone was recorded only once. The genes are TRBV7-6 and TRBJ2-1; D is unresolved. The CDR3 totals 13 residues. Germline CDR1 SGHVS, CDR2 FNYEAQ. V was cut by 5 bases and J by 5 bases, with 10 bases left in between. CDR3: CASSLNTDNEQFF. For the CDR3, the DNA is TGTGCCAGCAGCCTCAACACAGACAATGAGCAGTTCTTC.

The V and J genes are TRBV27 and TRBJ2-1; D gene unclear. The CDR3 is made up of 12 amino acids. Trimming cost V 4 bases and J 6 bases, with 7 bases left between them. Germline V gene lookup returns CDR1 MNHEY and CDR2 SMNVEV (reference sequence). DNA of the CDR3: TGTGCCAGCAGTTCGTTCCGCAATGAGCAGTTCTTC. This encodes CASSSFRNEQFF.

The chain couples TRBV14 to TRBJ2-1; 7 bases are shared with TRBD2. Trimming removed 4 bases from V and 8 bases from J; junction bases left unmatched: 5. In germline, CDR1 is SGHDN, CDR2 FVKESK. The CDR3 loop spans 13 amino acids. The CDR3 sequence is CASSPSLADEQFF. In DNA, the CDR3 is TGTGCCAGCAGCCCAAGTCTAGCGGATGAGCAGTTCTTC.

This clone was picked up one time. The rearrangement joins TRBV5-4 to TRBJ2-7; D remains unclear. The CDR3 consists of 14 residues. V was shortened by 3 bases and J by 2 bases, with 12 bases between the two germline ends. CDR1 is SGHNT and CDR2 is YYREEE in the germline V gene (reference sequence). CDR3 coding DNA: TGTGCCAGCAGCTCGTCCGGCAGTCCCTACGAGCAGTACTTC. It yields the protein CASSSSGSPYEQYF.

This chain links TRBV12-5 with TRBJ2-2, with 9 nucleotides matching TRBD1. This CDR3 is built from 16 residues. The V and J ends lost 2 bases and 6 bases, in that order; junction bases with no gene match: 7. Germline CDR1 reads LGHNT; CDR2 reads FRNRAP. CDR3 loop: CASGLTQTGGPGELFF. CDR3 DNA sequence: TGTGCTAGTGGTTTGACCCAAACAGGGGGCCCCGGGGAGCTGTTTTTT.

V and J are TRBV2 and TRBJ1-2; TRBD1 matches 7 bases. Trimming took 5 bases from V and 2 from J; bases not matched to a gene: 11. This CDR3 comprises 16 residues. CDR1 SNHLY and CDR2 FYNNEI come from the germline V gene. This CDR3 reads CASSFNLRTGNYGYTF. CDR3 nucleotides: TGTGCCAGCAGTTTTAACCTAAGGACAGGAAACTATGGCTACACCTTC.

V is TRBV6-5 and J is TRBJ1-5; 10 bases fit TRBD1. CDR3 length: 15 residues. CDR1 is MNHEY, CDR2 SVGAGI, per germline. V was clipped by 2 bases and J by 6 bases; unmatched bases: 4. CDR3 coding DNA: TGTGCCAGCAGTTACGGGACAGGGGAGCGTCAGCCCCAGCATTTT. Its translation is CASSYGTGERQPQHF.

This chain links TRBV28 with TRBJ2-5; D is ambiguous. The CDR3 runs to 13 residues. CDR1 and CDR2 (germline): MDHEN, SYDVKM. Trimming took 7 bases from V and 8 from J, leaving 17 bases between them. CDR3 residues: CASNQLSVDTQYF. CDR3 sequence (DNA): TGTGCCAGCAACCAACTGAGCGTAGACACCCAGTACTTC.

The chain links TRBV10-3 to TRBJ1-5; possibly TRBD1 for D (6 bases). Germline CDR1 ENHRY, CDR2 SYGVKD. V was cut by 0 bases and J by 3 bases, with 12 bases left in between. The CDR3 is 16 residues long. The CDR3, as DNA: TGTGCCATCAGTGAGTCGGCAGGGGCGATCAATCAGCCCCAGCATTTT. It is translated as CAISESAGAINQPQHF.

A word on this clone: This specimen includes other DNA sequences encoding the same CDR3. DNA for the CDR3: TGCGCCAGCAGCCCCGGGACCACCTACGAGCAGTACTTC. It is translated as CASSPGTTYEQYF. V usage is TRBV5-1 and J usage is TRBJ2-7; D is tentatively TRBD1 or TRBD2 (5 bases each). Germline assignment: CDR1 SGHRS and CDR2 YFSETQ. This CDR3 has 13 residues. The V end was cut by 4 bases, the J end by 2 bases, with 10 bases between.

J is TRBJ2-1 and V is TRBV4-1, with 9 nucleotides matching TRBD1. The CDR3 contains 19 residues. Trimming cost V 2 bases and J 2 bases; bases outside gene matches: 13. Germline V gives CDR1 MGHRA, CDR2 YSYEKL. CDR3 sequence reads: CASSQTPVGDRGAYNEQFF. The CDR3 region has the DNA TGCGCCAGCAGCCAAACCCCGGTGGGCGACAGGGGGGCCTACAATGAGCAGTTCTTC.

The V and J genes are TRBV4-1 and TRBJ2-7; 9 bases line up with TRBD1. V gave up 1 base and J gave up 5 bases; unmatched junction bases: 9. The CDR3 extends over 16 amino acids. Per the germline V gene, CDR1 is MGHRA and CDR2 is YSYEKL. In nucleotides, the CDR3 is TGCGCCAGCAGCCAAGTAGCCGGGACAGGGATCCACGAGCAGTACTTC. Translated: CASSQVAGTGIHEQYF.

This clone was detected a few times. The chain has TRBV5-4 and TRBJ1-2, with D possibly being TRBD1 (6 bases). Germline CDR1 and CDR2: SGHNT and YYREEE (reference sequence). The CDR3 has 16 amino acids. V was cut by 4 bases and J by 8 bases, with 24 bases left in between. In nucleotides, the CDR3 is TGTGCCAGCAGCGACGGTATTACAGGGCTCGGGGGAGGCTACACCTTC. Translated, it gives CASSDGITGLGGGYTF.

The chain recombines TRBV29-1 with TRBJ2-3; the D gene could be TRBD1 or TRBD2 (5 bases each). This CDR3 has 15 amino acids. Trimming took off 2 bases at V and 0 bases at J, with 12 bases between the two ends. In germline, CDR1 is SQVTM, CDR2 ANQGSEA. In DNA form, the CDR3 reads TGCAGCGTTGAACAGGGAGCACCTAGCACAGATACGCAGTATTTT. Amino acids: CSVEQGAPSTDTQYF.

To note about this clone: Distinct nucleotide sequences in the sample also encode this CDR3. The chain uses TRBV4-1 and TRBJ2-6; possibly TRBD1 for D (6 bases). This CDR3 comprises 15 residues. The germline V gene has CDR1 MGHRA and CDR2 YSYEKL. Trimming left V 6 bases short and J 0 bases short, with 9 bases between. The CDR3 reads CASSQDSSGANVLTF. The CDR3 DNA is TGCGCCAGCAGTCAGGACAGCTCTGGGGCCAACGTCCTGACTTTC.

This clone was recorded once. The chain has TRBV6-1 and TRBJ2-7; D remains unclear. The CDR3 totals 15 residues. The V and J ends lost 1 base and 4 bases respectively, with 14 bases between them. The germline gives CDR1 MNHNS, CDR2 SASEGT. CDR3 protein: CASSEVQVRSYEQYF. The CDR3 nucleotides are TGTGCCAGCAGTGAAGTGCAGGTTCGGTCGTACGAGCAGTACTTC.

J is TRBJ1-1 and V is TRBV2, with 10 nucleotides matching TRBD1. V lost 5 bases, J lost 3 bases, and 9 bases stayed unmatched. The CDR3 covers 16 residues. CDR1 and CDR2 (germline): SNHLY, FYNNEI. Here the CDR3 DNA reads TGTGCCAGCAGTACGGACAGGGGGGCCATGGACACTGAAGCTTTCTTT. Translated, it gives CASSTDRGAMDTEAFF. The complete variable domain, with remaining parts taken from reference TRBV2 and TRBJ1-1, reads EPEVTQTPSHQVTQMGQEVILRCVPISNHLYFYWYRQILGQKVEFLVSFYNNEISEKSEIFDDQFSVERPDGSNFTLKIRSTKLEDSAMYFCASSTDRGAMDTEAFFGQGTRLTVV.